This entry concerns a single T cell receptor (beta chain). The table lists this clone with a few counts. Which antigen it targets is not known. Per-base quality was not reported, and no clone a single base away is much larger than it. The library was built by means of the immunoSEQ multiplex PCR assay. Deep sequencing of rearranged TCR beta loci, alongside multiparametric flow cytometry, was used to profile T cell repertoires. Entries here come from immuneACCESS through TCRdb and include only in-frame sequences with V and J called. Some clones fail to appear in such tables; in the studies checked, an unresolved V gene covers under half of the shortfall, and the cause of the remainder is unknown. Within this sample are 83,000 or so clones, with around 88% of them counted one time only. The ten largest clones represent over 1.1% of the sample. CDR1 MDHEN and CDR2 SYDVKM were looked up in the germline V gene. From the cysteine through the phenylalanine, the CDR3 covers 12 amino acids. Solely the CDR3 DNA is kept, with 36 bases framed from the first base. Cut back by 2 bases and 15 bases, the V and J ends lie 14 bases apart.

The data belong to a study of lymphopenia after photon versus proton radiotherapy (dated by TCRdb to 2018 to 2020). In the study overall: The study compared the immunological effects of photon versus proton radiation therapy in patients with gastrointestinal tumors who developed high-grade lymphopenia. The approximately 20 patients in the cohort had gastrointestinal tumors, were treated with either photon or proton therapy, and subsequently developed lymphopenia. The goal of the study was to characterize the differences between the two radiation modalities in how they affect the immune system. Here is what the overall study found, with its caveats: During treatment, patients who received photon therapy lost naive T cells and TCR diversity and gained effector/memory populations, whereas patients who received proton therapy remained relatively stable. The survival association was examined only in patients who died, and the authors described better survival with proton therapy as a possibility, not as a demonstrated result. Across the cohort, among patients who died, a greater drop in TCR diversity after the nadir was inversely correlated with overall survival time. Once the lymphocyte count had reached its nadir, the repertoires of photon-treated patients showed oligoclonal expansion, particularly of CD8+ Temra cells, and this expansion drove the decline in diversity.

Recombination connected TRBV28 to TRBJ2-1; the D gene is possibly TRBD1 or TRBD2, with 5 bases matching each. The sample consisted of peripheral blood, taken from a patient treated with proton-based radiotherapy. This receptor was taken from a man aged 55 to 69 with pancreatic cancer. CDR3 reads: CASSLRATGGFF. The nucleotide sequence reads as follows: TGTGCCAGCAGTTTAAGGGCAACTGGGGGGTTCTTC.